The sequence of this T cell receptor (beta chain) was determined in a study of T cell repertoires in cytomegalovirus infection. About the research overall: The authors used CMV epitopes that were HLA-C-restricted (recently identified) and HLA-B-restricted (well studied).

To note about this clonotype: Its antigen is not known.

Unmatched junction bases numbered 4, after V lost 2 bases and J lost 5 bases. This CDR3 is built from 16 residues. Germline values: CDR1 SGDLS, CDR2 YYNGEE. TCRdb recomputed calls from the reads with MiXCR, one row per CDR3 protein. The table has approximately 990,000 distinct CDR3 sequences, roughly 30% seen once. The study, taken as a whole, reports: The ex vivo response was dominated by HLA-C-restricted CMV-specific TCR beta clonotypes. Identification of carriers of CMV plus the relevant HLA was achieved through cumulative public TCR beta family frequency.

The receptor's source is a human donor in good health (CMV status not recorded). Some clones in this sample may be carry-over from other donors' samples. This material consisted of cultured CD8+ T cells from PBMCs, taken from culture after CMV antigen stimulation. The V and J genes are TRBV9 and TRBJ2-5, with TRBD2 matching 15 bases. CDR3 sequence: CASSVGLAGGPETQYF. CDR3 DNA sequence: TGTGCCAGCAGCGTTGGACTAGCGGGGGGGCCGGAGACCCAGTACTTC.